This passage covers 20 T cell receptor beta chains from one sample sequenced in a study of CD8+CD57+ T cells in acquired aplastic anemia (dated by TCRdb to about 2018). Sequencing relied on an Illumina HiSeq 2000. Genomic DNA served as template for TCR beta VDJ combination and CDR3 sequence profiling. The public reads were reanalyzed by TCRdb: fastp trimming at Q25, MiXCR alignment, in-frame beta chains only. Under each unique CDR3 protein, matching rows form one entry showing the most common genes and DNA. In all, the sample holds around 190,000 distinct CDR3 sequences, and around 60% of those were seen once. The ten largest clones represent approximately 30% of the sample. The specimen sequenced was sorted CD4+, CD8+, or CD8+CD57+ T cells (not recorded which) from PBMCs. Receptors originate from a human donor in good health.

The rearrangement joins TRBV29-1 to TRBJ2-1, with 8 bases matching TRBD1. Germline CDR1 reads SQVTM; CDR2 reads ANQGSEA. The CDR3 runs to 13 residues. With 3 bases clipped from V and 8 bases from J, the junction kept 6 bases outside the gene matches. CDR3 sequence reads: CSVESQGAYEQFF. DNA for the CDR3: TGCAGCGTTGAGAGCCAGGGGGCGTATGAGCAGTTCTTC.

The genes are TRBV20-1 and TRBJ2-7; TRBD2 agrees at 13 bases. Germline CDR1 and CDR2: DFQATT and SNEGSKA (reference sequence). With 6 bases clipped from V and 7 bases from J, the junction kept 12 bases outside the gene matches. The CDR3 runs to 15 residues. CDR3 nucleotide sequence: TGCAGTGCGAAGCCCCGACTAGCGGGGGGCTGGGAGCAGTACTTC. Protein sequence: CSAKPRLAGGWEQYF.

In DNA, the CDR3 is TGCAGTGCTGGTCGGGGTCAGGGGAGCTCCTACGAGCAGTACTTC. This translates into CSAGRGQGSSYEQYF. The gene calls are TRBV20-1 and TRBJ2-7; D may be TRBD1 (6 bases). The CDR3 covers 15 residues. The germline V gene has CDR1 DFQATT and CDR2 SNEGSKA (reference sequence). The V and J ends lost 5 bases and 0 bases respectively, with 17 bases between them.

The V call is TRBV6-1, the J call TRBJ2-1, with 10 bases lining up with TRBD2. The ends lost 0 bases at V and 3 bases at J; junction bases unmatched: 8. In germline, CDR1 is MNHNS, CDR2 SASEGT. The CDR3 extends over 18 amino acids. CDR3: CASSEALWLAGDYNEQFF. For the CDR3, the DNA is TGTGCCAGCAGTGAAGCGCTTTGGCTAGCGGGAGACTACAATGAGCAGTTCTTC.

The V and J genes are TRBV5-1 and TRBJ2-1; 8 bases are a match to TRBD2. The CDR3 is 15 amino acids. Germline V gene sequence: CDR1 SGHRS, CDR2 YFSETQ. Trimming at V came to 1 base and at J to 8 bases, leaving 8 bases not matched to a gene. The CDR3 region is CASSLMAGGIDEQFF. CDR3 DNA: TGCGCCAGCAGCTTGATGGCGGGAGGTATCGATGAGCAGTTCTTC.

A few counts support this clonotype. The chain employs TRBV20-1 and TRBJ2-7; 9 bases match TRBD1. The V gene's germline CDR1 is DFQATT and CDR2 SNEGSKA (reference sequence). V lost 3 bases and J lost 3; bases outside the gene matches: 12. This CDR3 comprises 16 residues. In nucleotides, the CDR3 is TGCAGTGCTAGGCTAGGGGACAGGGAGAGCTACTACGAGCAGTACTTC. This gives the protein CSARLGDRESYYEQYF.

This clonotype was counted ten times or more. The chain employs TRBV24-1 and TRBJ2-3, with a weak D call TRBD1 (6 bases). Trimming took 3 bases from V and 14 from J, leaving 14 bases between them. Germline CDR1 KGHDR, CDR2 SFDVKD. The CDR3 loop spans 12 amino acids. The CDR3 loop reads CATSDRLGGWYF. For the CDR3, the DNA is TGTGCCACCAGTGATCGGCTAGGGGGTTGGTATTTT.

This chain joins TRBV20-1 and TRBJ1-2; TRBD1 aligns across 7 bases. The germline V gene encodes CDR1 DFQATT and CDR2 SNEGSKA (reference sequence). This CDR3 has 15 amino acids. The ends lost 4 bases at V and 6 bases at J; junction bases unmatched: 14. For the CDR3, the DNA is TGCAGTGCTAACCCTGACAGGGCGGCCGGAAATGGCTACACCTTC. It specifies CSANPDRAAGNGYTF.

The chain couples TRBV7-9 to TRBJ1-1; weak D call: TRBD1 (5 bases). Looked up from germline, CDR1 is SEHNR and CDR2 is FQNEAQ (reference sequence). The V end lost 0 bases, the J end lost 4 bases, and 9 bases lay between the germline ends. This CDR3 has 14 amino acids. The DNA for the CDR3 is TGTGCCAGCAGCTTAGCACCAGGGAGCACTGAAGCTTTCTTT. It is translated as CASSLAPGSTEAFF. The variable domain in full, completed from reference TRBV7-9 and TRBJ1-1, reads DTGVSQNPRHKITKRGQNVTFRCDPISEHNRLYWYRQTLGQGPEFLTYFQNEAQLEKSRLLSDRFSAERPKGSFSTLEIQRTEQGDSAMYLCASSLAPGSTEAFFGQGTRLTVV.

The rearrangement links TRBV20-1 to TRBJ1-2; weak D call: TRBD1 (6 bases). The V end lost 5 bases, the J end lost 4 bases, and 14 bases lay between the germline ends. The length of the CDR3 is 13 residues. The germline CDR1 and CDR2 sequences are DFQATT and SNEGSKA (reference sequence). The CDR3 DNA is TGCAGTGCTTATTTCCAGACAGGCTATGGCTACACCTTC. It yields the protein CSAYFQTGYGYTF.

J is TRBJ2-5 and V is TRBV19; no clear D gene. CDR3 length: 12 amino acids. Trimming took off 11 bases at V and 5 bases at J, with 15 bases between the two ends. CDR1 and CDR2 (germline): LNHDA, SQIVND (reference sequence). This CDR3 is CAWSVQEETQYF. Written as DNA, the CDR3 is TGTGCCTGGAGTGTACAAGAGGAGACCCAGTACTTC.

About this clonotype itself: Relative to the germline gene, one junction end is altered; a read error may explain this. V and J are TRBV2 and TRBJ2-7, with TRBD2 matching 9 bases. CDR3 length equals 15 residues. CDR1 SNHLY and CDR2 FYNNEI come from the germline V gene. CDR3 protein: CAISDASGTSYEQYF. The CDR3 DNA reads as TGTGCCATCAGTGATGCTAGCGGGACCTCCTACGAGCAGTACTTC.

This clonotype was counted only a few times. The J gene is TRBJ2-3, the V gene TRBV19; 9 positions match TRBD2. The CDR3 has 16 residues. After removal of 4 bases from V and 4 bases from J, the junction contained 9 bases not matched to a gene. Looked up from germline, CDR1 is LNHDA and CDR2 is SQIVND (reference sequence). CDR3 sequence: CASSRLAGTSADTQYF. CDR3 bases: TGTGCCAGTAGTAGGCTAGCGGGAACAAGTGCAGATACGCAGTATTTT.

This clonotype was seen only a few times. The chain is built from TRBV5-1 and TRBJ2-7, with 7 bases that match TRBD2. The V and J ends lost 4 bases and 3 bases, in that order; junction bases with no gene match: 7. The CDR3 spans 14 residues. From germline, CDR1 is SGHRS and CDR2 YFSETQ. For the CDR3, the DNA is TGCGCCAGCAGCCCCGGGGCGGGGGACTACGAGCAGTACTTC. Its translation is CASSPGAGDYEQYF.

The chain recombines TRBV5-1 with TRBJ2-3, with D possibly TRBD1 on 5 matching bases. The germline CDR1 and CDR2 sequences are SGHRS and YFSETQ. The length of the CDR3 is 14 residues. Trimming removed 5 bases at V and 1 base at J, with 11 bases between. CDR3 in amino acids: CASSLGHGTDTQYF. In nucleotides, the CDR3 is TGCGCCAGCAGTTTAGGACACGGCACAGATACGCAGTATTTT.

This clonotype was observed many times. The V and J genes are TRBV6-1 and TRBJ1-5; TRBD1 agrees at 9 bases. J gave up 6 bases and V 6 bases, and 9 bases lay outside the gene matches. The CDR3 extends over 15 amino acids. The germline V gene has CDR1 MNHNS and CDR2 SASEGT. The CDR3 spells CASSDTGTGSQPQHF. CDR3 nucleotides: TGTGCCAGCAGCGATACCGGGACAGGGAGTCAGCCCCAGCATTTT.

The chain carries TRBV5-1 and TRBJ2-2; D is undetermined. Germline CDR1 is SGHRS and CDR2 is YFSETQ. Trimming left V 0 bases short and J 6 bases short, with 15 bases between. The CDR3 is 16 residues long. CDR3 nucleotides: TGCGCCAGCAGCTTGGCCACGGGTAGTCATCCCGGGGAGCTGTTTTTT. Its protein is CASSLATGSHPGELFF.

This chain uses TRBV2 with TRBJ2-1; either TRBD1 or TRBD2 may supply D (7 bases each). V shed 6 bases and J shed 10 bases, with 25 bases lying between them. The CDR3 has 16 amino acids. Germline assignment: CDR1 SNHLY and CDR2 FYNNEI. CDR3 in amino acids: CASSLGGGSTVGEQFF. The CDR3 nucleotides read TGTGCCAGCAGCTTAGGGGGCGGGAGTACCGTCGGAGAGCAGTTCTTC.

The chain links TRBV25-1 to TRBJ2-6; possible D gene TRBD1, 6 bases. V was shortened by 2 bases and J by 7 bases, with 12 bases between the two germline ends. CDR3 length: 15 amino acids. The germline V gene has CDR1 MGHDK and CDR2 SYGVNS. The CDR3 reads CASSEDRLIANVLTF. CDR3 nucleotide sequence: TGTGCCAGCAGTGAAGACAGGCTCATCGCCAACGTCCTGACTTTC.

At least ten counts were recorded for this clonotype. This chain connects TRBV12-5 to TRBJ1-5, with 8 bases that match TRBD1. CDR1 is LGHNT and CDR2 is FRNRAP in the germline V gene. The junction had 7 bases not matched to a gene; V was cut back by 0 bases and J by 6 bases. The CDR3 length is 16 residues. Here the CDR3 DNA reads TGTGCTAGTGGTTTGGTACGGGCAGGGGGCGTTCAGCCCCAGCATTTT. Its protein product is CASGLVRAGGVQPQHF.